The 29 T cell receptor beta chains given below trace back to one sample, sequenced in a study of T cells expressing NK-cell markers (dated by TCRdb to 2020 to 2021). Libraries came from 5' RACE. Sequenced using an Illumina HiSeq 2000. TCRdb reprocessed the sequencing reads and holds a single record per CDR3 protein sequence, with no DNA. This sample's records show 550,000 or so distinct CDR3 sequences. Roughly 3.4% of the sample is taken by the ten largest. Sequenced input: blood T cells: a sorted CD56 or NKG2C T cell subset, CD4+ or CD8+ T cells, or bulk PBMC T cells (not recorded which). These receptors originate from a man aged 18 to 30 in good health. Donor details come from another sample of the same person, matched by shared clones.

This sequence joins TRBV29-1 and TRBJ1-5; TCRdb designates TRBD1, a call that cannot be tested without DNA. This CDR3 contains 15 residues. Germline V lookup: CDR1 SQVTM, CDR2 ANQGSEA. The CDR3 spells CSAEDREVGNQPQHF.

The chain couples TRBV20-1 to TRBJ2-7. This CDR3 spans 14 amino acids. Germline V CDR1 and CDR2: DFQATT, SNEGSKA (reference sequence). CDR3 residues: CSAARLPNSYEQYF.

The chain uses TRBV11-2 and TRBJ2-1; no DNA is available, so the TRBD1 call from TCRdb remains unchecked. Germline V gene lookup returns CDR1 SGHAT and CDR2 FQNNGV. The CDR3 totals 19 residues. The CDR3 is CASSFDERDRGSLYNEQFF. The full variable domain, with the rest looked up from reference TRBV11-2 and TRBJ2-1, is EAGVAQSPRYKIIEKRQSVAFWCNPISGHATLYWYQQILGQGPKLLIQFQNNGVVDDSQLPKDRFSAERLKGVDSTLKIQPAKLEDSAVYLCASSFDERDRGSLYNEQFFGPGTRLTVL.

The CDR3 here is CASSGTGTGFNQPQHF. The genes are TRBV6-1 and TRBJ1-5; without DNA, the TCRdb call of TRBD1 cannot be checked. CDR3 length: 16 amino acids. Germline CDR1 and CDR2: MNHNS and SASEGT.

This rearrangement joins TRBV7-8 to TRBJ1-1; TCRdb proposes TRBD1, but this gene call is untestable without DNA. The CDR3 runs 17 residues. Looked up from germline, CDR1 is SGHVS and CDR2 is FQNEAQ. The CDR3 here is CASSLDWGARRVTEAFF.

This sequence joins TRBV6-5 and TRBJ1-2; TCRdb outputs TRBD1, but without DNA this stays unchecked. Germline V lookup: CDR1 MNHEY, CDR2 SVGAGI. This CDR3 contains 14 residues. This CDR3 is CASSYSGQDYGYTF.

The chain links TRBV7-8 to TRBJ2-7; there is no DNA to check the TCRdb D call of TRBD1. This CDR3 region has 15 residues. The germline gives CDR1 SGHVS, CDR2 FQNEAQ. The CDR3 is CASSLEDFGRDEQYF.

The chain links TRBV12-3 or TRBV12-4 to TRBJ1-1; TCRdb reports TRBD1, a call that lacks DNA to check it against. The CDR3 length is 12 residues. The CDR3 loop reads CASSHGQGEAFF.

The chain links TRBV20-1 to TRBJ1-5; the TCRdb D gene call, TRBD1, has no DNA to confirm it. The CDR3 covers 15 residues. The V gene's germline CDR1 is DFQATT and CDR2 SNEGSKA (reference sequence). CDR3 residues: CSAPRGADSNQPQHF.

The rearrangement joins TRBV14 to TRBJ1-2. This CDR3 contains 13 residues. The germline gives CDR1 SGHDN, CDR2 FVKESK. CDR3 residues: CASSQGLTYGYTF.

The chain uses TRBV5-1 and TRBJ2-5; TCRdb reports TRBD2, a call that lacks DNA to check it against. This CDR3 region has 12 residues. Germline values: CDR1 SGHRS, CDR2 YFSETQ. CDR3 loop: CASRAGEETQYF.

This sequence joins TRBV27 and TRBJ1-5. From germline, CDR1 is MNHEY and CDR2 SMNVEV (reference sequence). The CDR3 has 14 residues. This CDR3 is CASSQGLEGGPQHF.

The rearrangement links TRBV29-1 to TRBJ2-4. The CDR3 extends over 12 amino acids. Per germline, CDR1 SQVTM and CDR2 ANQGSEA. The CDR3 here is CSVLLAKDIQYF.

V gene TRBV6-5 combines with J gene TRBJ1-1; TCRdb designates TRBD1, a call that cannot be tested without DNA. The CDR3 is made up of 16 amino acids. Germline assignment: CDR1 MNHEY and CDR2 SVGAGI. The CDR3 loop reads CASRGSGDLPYTEAFF.

V and J are TRBV5-1 and TRBJ2-4; TCRdb outputs TRBD1, but without DNA this stays unchecked. The CDR3 is 14 residues long. Germline-derived CDR1 and CDR2 are SGHRS and YFSETQ. CDR3 amino acids: CASSSTGTVNIQYF. Filled out from reference TRBV5-1 and TRBJ2-4, the complete variable domain reads KAGVTQTPRYLIKTRGQQVTLSCSPISGHRSVSWYQQTPGQGLQFLFEYFSETQRNKGNFPGRFSGRQFSNSRSEMNVSTLELGDSALYLCASSSTGTVNIQYFGAGTRLSVL.

The V call is TRBV10-3, the J call TRBJ2-1; lacking DNA, the TRBD2 call made by TCRdb goes unchecked. The germline V gene has CDR1 ENHRY and CDR2 SYGVKD. This CDR3 is 15 amino acids long. The CDR3 protein is CAIRASGRAYNEQFF.

This chain connects TRBV14 to TRBJ1-2. Germline CDR1 SGHDN, CDR2 FVKESK. The CDR3 has 14 residues. The CDR3 loop is CASSQTGSLLGYTF.

The chain has TRBV18 and TRBJ2-2; TCRdb's D gene call, TRBD2, goes unchecked for lack of DNA. The CDR3 has 15 amino acids. Germline V gives CDR1 KGHSH, CDR2 LQKENI. This CDR3 is CASSQELAASGELFF. Complete variable domain (other parts from reference TRBV18 and TRBJ2-2): NAGVMQNPRHLVRRRGQEARLRCSPMKGHSHVYWYRQLPEEGLKFMVYLQKENIIDESGMPKERFSAEFPKEGPSILRIQQVVRGDSAAYFCASSQELAASGELFFGEGSRLTVL.

This chain uses TRBV4-3 with TRBJ2-1. The CDR3 spans 16 residues. From germline, CDR1 is LGHNA and CDR2 YSLEER. The CDR3 reads CASSQDAIADYNEQFF.

The rearrangement links TRBV28 to TRBJ2-1. Germline lookup yields CDR1 MDHEN and CDR2 SYDVKM. The CDR3 length is 15 residues. The CDR3 sequence: CASSPRVSSYNEQFF.

The V call is TRBV28, the J call TRBJ2-3; TCRdb reports TRBD2, a call that lacks DNA to check it against. This CDR3 contains 17 residues. The germline CDR1 and CDR2 sequences are MDHEN and SYDVKM. The CDR3 sequence: CASSLMSLAGGGYTQYF.

The J gene is TRBJ2-5, the V gene TRBV9. The CDR3 loop spans 14 amino acids. Germline V CDR1 and CDR2: SGDLS, YYNGEE. Here the CDR3 reads CASSPSTARETQYF. The full variable domain, with the rest looked up from reference TRBV9 and TRBJ2-5, is DSGVTQTPKHLITATGQRVTLRCSPRSGDLSVYWYQQSLDQGLQFLIQYYNGEERAKGNILERFSAQQFPDLHSELNLSSLELGDSALYFCASSPSTARETQYFGPGTRLLVL.

The genes are TRBV18 and TRBJ2-5; with no DNA, the TCRdb D assignment of TRBD2 cannot be verified. The germline gives CDR1 KGHSH, CDR2 LQKENI. This CDR3 region has 15 residues. This chain's CDR3 is CASSPEWVGGETQYF.

This chain connects TRBV3-1 to TRBJ1-1; the TCRdb call, TRBD1, lacks DNA for checking. Germline values: CDR1 LGHDT, CDR2 YNNKEL (reference sequence). The CDR3 covers 16 residues. CDR3 in amino acids: CASSQDRTPYGTEAFF.

The genes are TRBV6-1 and TRBJ2-2; with no DNA, the TCRdb D assignment of TRBD1 cannot be verified. The germline CDR1 and CDR2 sequences are MNHNS and SASEGT. The CDR3 runs to 16 residues. CDR3: CASSARTGTGTGELFF.

The chain links TRBV29-1 to TRBJ2-7; TCRdb indicates TRBD1, and absent DNA this call remains unverified. CDR1 is SQVTM and CDR2 is ANQGSEA in the germline V gene. CDR3 length: 13 residues. The CDR3 sequence: CSVETGQGDEQYF.

This chain uses TRBV30 with TRBJ1-2. The CDR3 runs to 11 residues. The germline gives CDR1 GTSNPN, CDR2 SVGIG (reference sequence). This CDR3 is CADQRGIGYTF.

V usage is TRBV10-3 and J usage is TRBJ2-7; TCRdb calls TRBD2, which cannot be checked without DNA. The CDR3 contains 18 residues. Germline CDR1 reads ENHRY; CDR2 reads SYGVKD. CDR3: CAIRGGKTSGFSSYEQYF.

CDR3 in amino acids: CSARDRGLGIQYF. The rearrangement uses TRBV20-1 and TRBJ2-4; the TRBD1 assignment by TCRdb is unverifiable without DNA. Germline lookup yields CDR1 DFQATT and CDR2 SNEGSKA (reference sequence). The CDR3 runs to 13 residues.